These 20 T cell receptor beta chains were sequenced from one sample in a study of radiotherapy plus CTLA-4 blockade in lung cancer. TCRdb's copy holds only in-frame clones and misses some; the assay was immunoSEQ multiplex PCR. The sample has about 97,000 clones; roughly 79% are singletons. Here the sequenced sample was peripheral blood, taken from a patient treated with radiotherapy plus ipilimumab. Receptors were obtained from a human donor with non-small cell lung cancer who had a partial response to radiotherapy plus ipilimumab. Some clones in this sample may be carry-over from other donors' samples.

The rearrangement joins TRBV23-1 to TRBJ2-5; 7 bases map to TRBD1. TRBV23-1 is marked as an open reading frame, function uncertain. This CDR3 is 18 amino acids long. J lost 1 base, V lost 2 bases, and 13 bases had no gene match. CDR3 protein: CASSQPFGDRALQETQYF. CDR3 bases: TGCGCCAGCAGTCAACCTTTCGGTGACAGGGCCCTCCAAGAGACCCAGTACTTC.

The chain links TRBV10-1 to TRBJ1-1; D gene uncertain. The germline V gene encodes CDR1 WNHNN and CDR2 SYGVQD (reference sequence). The CDR3 totals 13 residues. Trimming stripped 5 bases from V and 4 bases from J, with 11 bases between. The CDR3 here is CASSPGFITEAFF. CDR3 nucleotide sequence: TGCGCCAGCAGTCCCGGGTTTATCACTGAAGCTTTCTTT.

CDR3 in DNA: TGTGCCAGCAGAGGACAGACGAACACCGGGGAGCTGTTTTTT. Translated: CASRGQTNTGELFF. V usage is TRBV6-1 and J usage is TRBJ2-2, with a tentative D call TRBD1 (6 bases). This CDR3 region has 14 residues. Germline V gene sequence: CDR1 MNHNS, CDR2 SASEGT. The germline V and J ends were trimmed by 6 bases and 0 bases, with 8 bases remaining between them.

In its sample, this clone was seen a few times. V gene TRBV5-1 combines with J gene TRBJ1-1; 10 positions match TRBD1. The CDR3 covers 13 residues. Germline CDR1 reads SGHRS; CDR2 reads YFSETQ. Trimming at V came to 3 bases and at J to 5 bases, leaving 1 base not matched to a gene. CDR3 sequence (DNA): TGCGCCAGCAGCTGGGGACAGGGGACTGAAGCTTTCTTT. It encodes CASSWGQGTEAFF.

The chain joins TRBV2 to TRBJ2-1; 12 nucleotides line up with TRBD2. V shed 6 bases and J 7 bases; nucleotides not matched to a gene: 7. From germline, CDR1 is SNHLY and CDR2 FYNNEI. The CDR3 runs to 15 residues. The CDR3 loop is CASRLAGGPENEQFF. The CDR3 DNA sequence: TGTGCCAGCAGGCTAGCGGGGGGGCCGGAAAATGAGCAGTTCTTC.

The chain recombines TRBV11-2 with TRBJ1-3; 7 bases are shared with TRBD1. The CDR3 is 13 amino acids. CDR1 and CDR2 from the germline V gene are SGHAT and FQNNGV. After removal of 1 base from V and 7 bases from J, the junction contained 1 base not matched to a gene. The CDR3 loop is CASSLGRGNTIYF. The CDR3 region has the DNA TGTGCCAGCAGCTTAGGCAGGGGGAACACCATATATTTT.

The chain joins TRBV25-1 to TRBJ1-1; D might be TRBD1 (6 bases). The CDR3 runs to 15 residues. CDR1 and CDR2 from the germline V gene are MGHDK and SYGVNS. The V gene lost 3 bases and the J gene lost 0 bases, with 11 bases spanning the gap. The CDR3 DNA reads TGTGCCAGCAGTGACCAGGACAGAGTGAACACTGAAGCTTTCTTT. Translated: CASSDQDRVNTEAFF.

A note on this clone: Other nucleotide sequences in the sample specify the same CDR3. The V and J genes are TRBV9 and TRBJ1-1; TRBD1 agrees at 7 bases. CDR3 size: 14 residues. CDR1 and CDR2 (germline): SGDLS, YYNGEE. V lost 3 bases and J lost 5; bases outside the gene matches: 7. CDR3 coding DNA: TGTGCCAGCAGCGAGACAGGGAGTAGAACTGAAGCTTTCTTT. Its translation is CASSETGSRTEAFF. The full variable domain, with the rest looked up from reference TRBV9 and TRBJ1-1, is DSGVTQTPKHLITATGQRVTLRCSPRSGDLSVYWYQQSLDQGLQFLIQYYNGEERAKGNILERFSAQQFPDLHSELNLSSLELGDSALYFCASSETGSRTEAFFGQGTRLTVV.

This clone was detected only once. V and J are TRBV11-3 and TRBJ2-1; TRBD2 agrees at 7 bases. Losses at the gene ends were 2 bases for V and 6 bases for J; bases not matched to a gene: 7. Per germline, CDR1 SGHNT and CDR2 YENEEA. This CDR3 has 15 amino acids. The CDR3 sequence: CASSLTSVMVNEQFF. CDR3 nucleotides: TGTGCCAGCAGCTTAACTAGCGTAATGGTCAATGAGCAGTTCTTC.

This clone was detected once. The chain has TRBV11-3 and TRBJ1-1, with TRBD1 matching over 7 bases. Trimming cost V 7 bases and J 0 bases; bases outside gene matches: 2. The CDR3 consists of 13 residues. Germline CDR1 SGHNT, CDR2 YENEEA. CDR3 sequence (DNA): TGTGCCAGCATGGGACAGCTGAACACTGAAGCTTTCTTT. Amino acids: CASMGQLNTEAFF. The whole variable domain, remainder taken from reference TRBV11-3 and TRBJ1-1, is EAGVVQSPRYKIIEKKQPVAFWCNPISGHNTLYWYLQNLGQGPELLIRYENEEAVDDSQLPKDRFSAERLKGVDSTLKIQPAELGDSAVYLCASMGQLNTEAFFGQGTRLTVV.

The chain employs TRBV7-9 and TRBJ2-1; 9 nucleotides agree with TRBD2. The length of the CDR3 is 15 residues. Germline V gene lookup returns CDR1 SEHNR and CDR2 FQNEAQ (reference sequence). V dropped 5 bases and J dropped 7; count of bases not matched to a gene: 9. CDR3 region: CASSRGTSFTNEQFF. The CDR3 region has the DNA TGTGCCAGCAGCAGAGGGACTAGCTTTACAAATGAGCAGTTCTTC.

The chain links TRBV7-3 to TRBJ2-1, with TRBD2 matching 14 bases. J was trimmed by 6 bases and V by 2 bases; bases with no gene match: 6. The germline CDR1 and CDR2 sequences are SGHTA and FQGTGA. The CDR3 covers 17 residues. CDR3 coding DNA: TGTGCCAGCAGCTTATCCCGCGGGACTAGCGGGAGCAATGAGCAGTTCTTC. Its translation: CASSLSRGTSGSNEQFF. The variable domain in full, completed from reference TRBV7-3 and TRBJ2-1, reads GAGVSQTPSNKVTEKGKYVELRCDPISGHTALYWYRQSLGQGPEFLIYFQGTGAADDSGLPNDRFFAVRPEGSVSTLKIQRTERGDSAVYLCASSLSRGTSGSNEQFFGPGTRLTVL.

The V and J genes are TRBV28 and TRBJ2-3, with D tentatively TRBD1 (5 bases). From germline, CDR1 is MDHEN and CDR2 SYDVKM. Trimming removed 10 bases at V and 1 base at J, with 18 bases between. The CDR3 is made up of 15 amino acids. This chain's CDR3 is CATATPTDGTDTQYF. Written as DNA, the CDR3 is TGTGCCACCGCGACCCCGACAGATGGCACAGATACGCAGTATTTT.

This clone has just one count. The chain joins TRBV5-8 to TRBJ2-2; maybe TRBD2 (6 bases). This CDR3 has 15 amino acids. Germline V gene lookup returns CDR1 SGHTS and CDR2 YDEGEE. Trimming shortened V by 2 bases and J by 7 bases, and 15 bases separated the two germline ends. The CDR3 sequence: CASSFPPAGSGELFF. In nucleotides, the CDR3 is TGTGCCAGCAGCTTTCCGCCAGCCGGGAGCGGGGAGCTGTTTTTT. The variable domain in full, with the rest retrieved from reference TRBV5-8 and TRBJ2-2, is EAGVTQSPTHLIKTRGQQATLRCSPISGHTSVYWYQQALGLGLQFLLWYDEGEERNRGNFPPRFSGRQFPNYSSELNVNALELEDSALYLCASSFPPAGSGELFFGEGSRLTVL.

This clone was counted a few times. V usage is TRBV2 and J usage is TRBJ2-1; tentative D call: TRBD2 (6 bases). Germline assignment: CDR1 SNHLY and CDR2 FYNNEI. V was clipped by 3 bases and J by 12 bases, with 18 bases between them. The CDR3 is made up of 14 amino acids. The CDR3: CASSDGTPNAGQFF. DNA of the CDR3: TGTGCCAGCAGTGATGGGACTCCCAACGCCGGGCAGTTCTTC.

This chain joins TRBV19 and TRBJ2-4, with D possibly matching TRBD1 (6 bases). V was shortened by 9 bases and J by 0 bases, with 27 bases between the two germline ends. In germline, CDR1 is LNHDA, CDR2 SQIVND (reference sequence). This CDR3 has 19 amino acids. DNA for the CDR3: TGTGCCAGCAGTTCCCACACAGGGTCCGGAAGATTAGCCAAAAACATTCAGTACTTC. This sequence encodes CASSSHTGSGRLAKNIQYF.

This chain joins TRBV5-1 and TRBJ1-6, with 9 bases lining up with TRBD1. The V segment lost 4 bases and the J segment 10 bases; nucleotides outside the gene matches: 3. This CDR3 spans 13 amino acids. CDR1 and CDR2 (germline): SGHRS, YFSETQ. The CDR3 region has the DNA TGCGCCAGCAGCAAGACAGGGGGATCACCCCTCCACTTT. Its protein product is CASSKTGGSPLHF.

The chain combines TRBV28 with TRBJ1-4, with 7 bases that match TRBD1. V trimming: 6 bases; J trimming: 0 bases; junction bases outside the gene matches: 1. The CDR3 contains 14 residues. The germline V gene has CDR1 MDHEN and CDR2 SYDVKM. The CDR3 DNA sequence: TGTGCCAGCAGGGGGACAGCAACTAATGAAAAACTGTTTTTT. It translates to CASRGTATNEKLFF.

The chain joins TRBV9 to TRBJ1-2, with D uncertain. The CDR3 contains 18 residues. Germline V gene lookup returns CDR1 SGDLS and CDR2 YYNGEE. Trimming pared 5 bases from V and 5 bases from J, leaving 28 bases between. The CDR3 is CASRAQLRAGEATYGYTF. In nucleotides, the CDR3 is TGTGCCAGCAGGGCACAACTCCGGGCCGGGGAGGCGACTTATGGCTACACCTTC.

This clone was found a few times. V usage is TRBV11-3 and J usage is TRBJ1-1; D gene ambiguous. The V end was cut by 0 bases, the J end by 1 base, with 9 bases between. Germline V CDR1 and CDR2: SGHNT, YENEEA. The CDR3 runs to 15 residues. CDR3 protein: CASSLDGGWNTEAFF. The CDR3 nucleotides read TGTGCCAGCAGCTTAGATGGAGGGTGGAACACTGAAGCTTTCTTT.